Listed below are T cell receptor beta chains from one sample, sequenced in a study of shared clonotypes between healthy human individuals. Libraries were prepared by immunoSEQ multiplex PCR; TCRdb keeps only in-frame clonotypes and omits some of them. The sample records about 1.5 million clones, around 97% being singletons. Sequenced sample: naive CD4+ T cells sorted from blood. Receptors were obtained from a young man in good health. CDR3s include the opening cysteine and the closing phenylalanine or tryptophan. The order of the fields is J gene, D gene, clone size, V gene, CDR3 DNA, CDR3 protein. A D gene is named only where the DNA matches it firmly. Clone size is shown for a subset of rows, as once, few, many or a class of expanded clone.

TRBJ1-2 | . | . | TRBV7-3 | TGTGCCAGCAGCTCCTCGAGGGGCGCTGGCTACACCTTC | CASSSSRGAGYTF
TRBJ2-5 | . | . | TRBV10-1 | TGCGCCAGCAGTGGGAACCGGACCGCCGATGAAAAAGAGACCCAGTACTTC | CASSGNRTADEKETQYF
TRBJ2-1 | . | . | TRBV2 | TGTGCCAGCAGTGAATTTGATACTCTTTACAATGAGCAGTTCTTC | CASSEFDTLYNEQFF
TRBJ2-2 | . | . | TRBV18 | TGTGCCAGCTCACCACGGGGTTCCACCCCCGCCGGGGAGCTGTTTTTT | CASSPRGSTPAGELFF
TRBJ2-1 | . | . | TRBV10-3 | TGTGCCACCGATGGGTCGGCTAACGGGCAGTTCTTC | CATDGSANGQFF
TRBJ2-3 | TRBD1 | once | TRBV18 | TGTGCCAGCTCACCGAGCCGGGACAGGGGACGGGCAGATACGCAGTATTTT | CASSPSRDRGRADTQYF
TRBJ2-2 | . | . | TRBV11-3 | TGTGCCAGCAGCCCTACAGGGAACACCGGGGAGCTGTTTTTT | CASSPTGNTGELFF
TRBJ2-1 | . | once | TRBV7-9 | TGTGCCAGCAGTCAAGGCGACCTGGCCCTTGGTACAGATGAGCAGTTCTTC | CASSQGDLALGTDEQFF
TRBJ1-1 | . | once | TRBV5-1 | TGCGCCAGCAGCTTGTCGGGCTTGAACACTGAAGCTTTCTTT | CASSLSGLNTEAFF
TRBJ2-7 | TRBD2 | . | TRBV18 | TGTGCCAGCTCACCACCGGGAAGCGGGAGCTCCTACGAGCAGTACTTC | CASSPPGSGSSYEQYF
TRBJ2-7 | . | . | TRBV25-1 | TGTGCCAGCAGCCGGGCCCCAAGCTACGAGCAGTACTTC | CASSRAPSYEQYF
TRBJ1-4 | TRBD1 | . | TRBV6-5 | TGTGCCAGCAGGCGGGGGACAGGGGGTAGTGAAAAACTGTTTTTT | CASRRGTGGSEKLFF
TRBJ1-1 | . | . | TRBV6-5 | TGTGCCAGCAGTTACTCGGCCCTTCCTGGCACTGAAGCTTTCTTT | CASSYSALPGTEAFF
TRBJ2-7 | TRBD2 | . | TRBV7-2 | TGTGCCAGCAGCTTTAGCGGGAGGATATCCTACGAGCAGTACTTC | CASSFSGRISYEQYF
TRBJ2-5 | TRBD2 | . | TRBV7-9 | TGTGCCAGCAGCCCTAGAGCGGGAATCCAAGAGACCCAGTACTTC | CASSPRAGIQETQYF
TRBJ2-2 | TRBD1 | . | TRBV12-5 | TGTGCTAGTGGAGAAATACAGGGGGCGGGTACCGGGGAGCTGTTTTTT | CASGEIQGAGTGELFF
TRBJ2-5 | TRBD2 | once | TRBV27 | TGTGCCAGCAGTCCCAGACTAGCGGGCTTCCAAGAGACCCAGTACTTC | CASSPRLAGFQETQYF
TRBJ2-2 | TRBD2 | . | TRBV15 | TGTGCCACCAGCACGGGACTAGCGGGAGCCGACGGGGAGCTGTTTTTT | CATSTGLAGADGELFF
TRBJ2-7 | TRBD1 | . | TRBV29-1 | TGCAGCGTCGGACAGGGGGTCACCTACGAGCAGTACTTC | CSVGQGVTYEQYF
TRBJ2-7 | TRBD2 | . | TRBV11-2 | TGTGCCAGCAGCTTCCTAGCGGAATCCTACGAGCAGTACTTC | CASSFLAESYEQYF
TRBJ2-7 | . | . | TRBV11-3 | TGTGCCAGCAGCGTGGACGGCTACGAGCAGTACTTC | CASSVDGYEQYF
TRBJ2-2 | . | . | TRBV6-5 | TGTGCCAGCAGTTACTCGCGAGGGATCGGGGAGCTGTTTTTT | CASSYSRGIGELFF
TRBJ2-5 | . | . | TRBV5-4 | TGTGCCAGCAGCCCGTTTGTTGGGCAAGAGACCCAGTACTTC | CASSPFVGQETQYF
TRBJ2-7 | . | . | TRBV18 | TGTGCCAGCTCCCCGACAGGGTCGGGGGCGTTAGAGCAGTACTTC | CASSPTGSGALEQYF
TRBJ2-1 | . | . | TRBV10-3 | TGTGCCATCAGTGAGCCCCGGGGTGGCGACAATGAGCAGTTCTTC | CAISEPRGGDNEQFF
TRBJ2-7 | TRBD2 | . | TRBV6-1 | TGTGCCAGCAGTGAAGCGTTTAGCGGGAGCTTCTTCTCCTACGAGCAGTACTTC | CASSEAFSGSFFSYEQYF
TRBJ2-7 | . | once | TRBV11-2 | TGTGCCAGCAGCGCACAGGGAGGCGAGCAGTACTTC | CASSAQGGEQYF
TRBJ2-7 | TRBD1 | . | TRBV19 | TGTGCCAGTAGTATACCCTCATACGGGACAGTCTTCTACGAGCAGTACTTC | CASSIPSYGTVFYEQYF
TRBJ1-4 | . | . | TRBV18 | TGTGCCAGCTCACCATTTTCGAGTGAAAAACTGTTTTTT | CASSPFSSEKLFF
TRBJ2-1 | . | . | TRBV11-3 | TGTGCCAGCAGCTTCGGGACAAAAGTCAATGAGCAGTTCTTC | CASSFGTKVNEQFF
TRBJ2-1 | . | . | TRBV6-6 | TGTGCCCGAGACCCAGACACTCCCTACAATGAGCAGTTCTTC | CARDPDTPYNEQFF
TRBJ2-2 | . | . | TRBV30 | TGTGCCTGGAGTGTTAACGCGCCGATGGAGCTGTTTTTT | CAWSVNAPMELFF
TRBJ2-5 | . | . | TRBV5-1 | TGCGCCAGCAGCTTTTCCCTAGCCTGGGAGACCCAGTACTTC | CASSFSLAWETQYF
TRBJ2-5 | . | . | TRBV7-2 | TGTGCCAGCAGCTTAGCGCTACGGAGAGAAGAGACCCAGTACTTC | CASSLALRREETQYF
TRBJ2-1 | . | . | TRBV28 | TGTGCCAGCAGTTTATGGGGGAATGAGCAGTTCTTC | CASSLWGNEQFF
TRBJ2-3 | . | . | TRBV7-6 | TGTGCCAGCAGCTTAGGGCAGATTAGCACAGATACGCAGTATTTT | CASSLGQISTDTQYF
TRBJ2-7 | TRBD1 | . | TRBV19 | TGTGCCAGTAGTAACTACGATGGACAGGGTGCTTCCGAGCAGTACTTC | CASSNYDGQGASEQYF
TRBJ1-2 | . | once | TRBV5-1 | TGCGCCAGCAGCACCACCCAGGGTAACTATGGCTACACCTTC | CASSTTQGNYGYTF
TRBJ2-7 | TRBD1 | . | TRBV11-2 | TGTGCCAGCAGCTTAGCGGGGACAGGGCTAGGAAACTACGAGCAGTACTTC | CASSLAGTGLGNYEQYF
TRBJ2-5 | . | . | TRBV2 | TGTGCCAGCAGGCGGGACTCCAGGACTGAGACCCAGTACTTC | CASRRDSRTETQYF
TRBJ2-7 | . | . | TRBV19 | TGTGCCAGTAGTATAGCACAGGCCTCCTACGAGCAGTACTTC | CASSIAQASYEQYF
TRBJ2-7 | . | . | TRBV7-9 | TGTGCCAGCAGCTTCGGGCCCTCCTACGAGCAGTACTTC | CASSFGPSYEQYF
TRBJ1-1 | . | . | TRBV19 | TGTGCCAGTAGTATCCCTAACTGGAGTGAAGCTTTCTTT | CASSIPNWSEAFF
TRBJ2-5 | TRBD1 | . | TRBV18 | TGTGCCAGCTCAAAATGGGACAGGAGCGGAAAAGAAGAGACCCAGTACTTC | CASSKWDRSGKEETQYF
TRBJ2-1 | . | . | TRBV12-5 | TGTGCTAGTGGTTTGAACTTATACAATGAGCAGTTCTTC | CASGLNLYNEQFF
TRBJ2-7 | TRBD2 | . | TRBV5-1 | TGCGCCAGCAGCCCTTGGACTAGCGGGAGGGGAAACTACGAGCAGTACTTC | CASSPWTSGRGNYEQYF
TRBJ2-5 | TRBD1 | once | TRBV15 | TGTGCCACCACCCAGAGGACAGGGTCCCAAGAGACCCAGTACTTC | CATTQRTGSQETQYF
TRBJ2-7 | TRBD1 | . | TRBV5-1 | TGCGCCAGCAGCTCACAGGGGTATGAGCAGTACTTC | CASSSQGYEQYF
TRBJ2-7 | . | . | TRBV11-2 | TGTGCCAGCAGCCTCAATATAGGACTCTACGAGCAGTACTTC | CASSLNIGLYEQYF
TRBJ2-1 | . | . | TRBV4-1 | TGCGCCAGCAGCCAGGGGGGGCGGAGAAGCTCCTACAATGAGCAGTTCTTC | CASSQGGRRSSYNEQFF
TRBJ2-1 | . | . | TRBV29-1 | TGCAGCTCCCCGGGTGCTAATGAGCAGTTCTTC | CSSPGANEQFF
TRBJ1-4 | . | . | TRBV6-4 | TGTGCCAGCAGTGACGGGGGGGGACGGCCAAATGAAAAACTGTTTTTT | CASSDGGGRPNEKLFF
TRBJ2-3 | . | . | TRBV7-9 | TGTGCCAGCAGCTTAAGGGAGACCCATACGCAGTATTTT | CASSLRETHTQYF
TRBJ2-7 | . | . | TRBV5-1 | TGCGCCAGCAGCTTGGTCGGTCGCTCCTACGAGCAGTACTTC | CASSLVGRSYEQYF
TRBJ2-7 | TRBD2 | once | TRBV2 | TGTGCCAGCAGTTCTCTAGCGGGAGGAAGCTACGAGCAGTACTTC | CASSSLAGGSYEQYF
TRBJ2-1 | . | . | TRBV7-8 | TGTGCCAGCAGCTCACTTACAGGTTACAATGAGCAGTTCTTC | CASSSLTGYNEQFF
TRBJ2-3 | TRBD1 | . | TRBV29-1 | TGCAGCGTGGGACAGGAGACAGATACGCAGTATTTT | CSVGQETDTQYF
TRBJ1-5 | . | . | TRBV6-1 | TGTGCCAGCAGTGAACCGGCTCAGCCCCAGCATTTT | CASSEPAQPQHF
TRBJ2-5 | TRBD1 | once | TRBV28 | TGTGCCAGCAGTTCGCGGACAGGGAGTTGGTCAGAGACCCAGTACTTC | CASSSRTGSWSETQYF